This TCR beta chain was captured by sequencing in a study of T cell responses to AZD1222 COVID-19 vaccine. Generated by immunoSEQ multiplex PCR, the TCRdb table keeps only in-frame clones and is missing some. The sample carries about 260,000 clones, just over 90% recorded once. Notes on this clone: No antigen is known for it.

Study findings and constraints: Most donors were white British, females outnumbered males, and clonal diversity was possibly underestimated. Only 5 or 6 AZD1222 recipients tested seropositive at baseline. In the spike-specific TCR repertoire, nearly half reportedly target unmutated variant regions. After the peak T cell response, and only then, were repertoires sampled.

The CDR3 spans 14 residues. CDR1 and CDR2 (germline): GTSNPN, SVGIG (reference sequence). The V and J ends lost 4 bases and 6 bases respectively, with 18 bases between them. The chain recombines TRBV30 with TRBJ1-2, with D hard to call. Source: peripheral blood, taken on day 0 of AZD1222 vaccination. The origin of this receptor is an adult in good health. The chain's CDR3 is CAWTGVLLSHGYTF. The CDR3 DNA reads TGTGCCTGGACTGGGGTTCTTCTATCGCATGGCTACACCTTC.